This T cell receptor beta chain was sequenced during a study of Ad26.COV2.S vaccination and SARS-CoV-2 variants. The study's findings and limits: From the TCR breadth and depth analyses, total T cell responses may have been underestimated.

Some clones are missing from TCRdb's copy, which holds only in-frame ones; the method was immunoSEQ multiplex PCR. The sample gives just over 350,000 clones, 92% of which show up once; 3.9% is in the top ten. Regarding this clone: Antigen specificity is unknown.

The CDR3 runs 18 residues. Per the germline V gene, CDR1 is WNHNN and CDR2 is SYGVQD (reference sequence). The junction had 21 bases not matched to a gene; V was cut back by 3 bases and J by 12 bases. Sample: peripheral blood, taken after recovery from COVID-19. This TCR came from a human donor who had recovered from COVID-19. The V gene is TRBV10-1, the J gene TRBJ2-1; 9 bases align to TRBD2. In nucleotides, the CDR3 is TGCGCCAGCAGTGATTATGCGGGGGGGCCCTCGAGTCACGGCGGGCAGTTCTTC. This sequence encodes CASSDYAGGPSSHGGQFF.